The 27 T cell receptor beta chains presented below share a single source sample, sequenced in a study of identical twins. TCRdb called the 5' RACE reads again in MiXCR, with one record for every CDR3 protein. The sample lists roughly 710,000 distinct CDR3 sequences, approximately 6% occurring once. The sample consisted of naive T cells sorted from blood. The receptors stem from a man younger than 35 in good health.

The chain has TRBV7-9 and TRBJ1-1; no clear D. Germline assignment: CDR1 SEHNR and CDR2 FQNEAQ (reference sequence). The CDR3 is 10 residues long. Trimming cost V 6 bases and J 12 bases, with 11 bases left between them. The CDR3 coding sequence is TGTGCCAGCAGACGTGATGAGACTTTCTTT. As protein: CASRRDETFF.

This clonotype was found many times. This rearrangement joins TRBV20-1 to TRBJ2-5; no firm D call. This CDR3 has 12 residues. Deletions cut 0 bases from V and 10 bases from J, with 12 bases between. Germline CDR1 is DFQATT and CDR2 is SNEGSKA (reference sequence). In DNA form, the CDR3 reads TGCAGTGCTAGAGATCTAGGGTCGGACCAGTACTTC. This translates into CSARDLGSDQYF.

At least ten counts were recorded for this clonotype. This chain joins TRBV6-5 and TRBJ2-3; weak D call: TRBD1 (5 bases). The CDR3 spans 16 residues. V was cut by 1 base and J by 1 base, with 12 bases left in between. Germline assignment: CDR1 MNHEY and CDR2 SVGAGI. CDR3 protein: CASSYWKGRGTDTQYF. CDR3 nucleotides: TGTGCCAGCAGTTACTGGAAGGGGCGAGGCACAGATACGCAGTATTTT.

This clonotype showed up many times. The chain links TRBV20-1 to TRBJ2-1; D possibly corresponds to TRBD2 (5 bases). CDR3 length: 14 amino acids. Trimming took 7 bases from V and 0 from J, leaving 13 bases between them. Germline V gene sequence: CDR1 DFQATT, CDR2 SNEGSKA (reference sequence). CDR3 residues: CSVQSGSSYNEQFF. The CDR3 DNA reads as TGCAGTGTACAGAGCGGAAGCTCCTACAATGAGCAGTTCTTC.

The rearrangement joins TRBV6-5 to TRBJ2-2, with 9 bases that match TRBD2. V dropped 0 bases and J dropped 6; count of bases not matched to a gene: 8. The CDR3 is made up of 17 amino acids. CDR1 is MNHEY, CDR2 SVGAGI, per germline. CDR3 loop: CASSYSMLAGTSGELFF. DNA for the CDR3: TGTGCCAGCAGTTACTCGATGCTAGCGGGAACCTCCGGGGAGCTGTTTTTT.

This clonotype appeared a single time. This could be a read error, since a much larger clone is one nucleotide away. The chain couples TRBV15 to TRBJ2-1; TRBD2 matches at 8 bases. Germline V gene lookup returns CDR1 LNHNV and CDR2 YYDKDF (reference sequence). V lost 8 bases and J lost 6; bases outside the gene matches: 9. The CDR3 length is 14 residues. The CDR3 here is CATAPGLVANEQFF. In nucleotides, the CDR3 is TGTGCCACCGCCCCGGGACTAGTGGCCAATGAGCAGTTCTTC.

This clonotype was counted a few times. The genes are TRBV20-1 and TRBJ1-5, with D possibly matching TRBD1 (6 bases). This CDR3 spans 16 amino acids. Trimming removed 4 bases at V and 0 bases at J, with 16 bases between. Germline assignment: CDR1 DFQATT and CDR2 SNEGSKA (reference sequence). The CDR3 nucleotides are TGCAGTGCTACCATTATGACAGGAGGTAGCAATCAGCCCCAGCATTTT. This gives the protein CSATIMTGGSNQPQHF.

In this sample, this clonotype turned up many times. The genes are TRBV5-1 and TRBJ2-2; TRBD1 aligns across 8 bases. With 0 bases clipped from V and 3 bases from J, the junction kept 4 bases outside the gene matches. The CDR3 loop spans 16 amino acids. Germline CDR1 and CDR2: SGHRS and YFSETQ. CDR3 DNA sequence: TGCGCCAGCAGCTTGGGGACAGGGCTCCACACCGGGGAGCTGTTTTTT. Translation: CASSLGTGLHTGELFF.

This clonotype was observed many times. The chain couples TRBV20-1 to TRBJ2-7; 8 bases agree with TRBD1. The V gene end was trimmed by 5 bases and the J gene end by 5 bases; junction bases not matched to a gene: 8. Germline loops: CDR1 DFQATT, CDR2 SNEGSKA (reference sequence). This CDR3 has 13 amino acids. The chain's CDR3 is CSAGDRSVNEQYF. In DNA form, the CDR3 reads TGCAGTGCTGGGGACAGGAGTGTGAACGAGCAGTACTTC.

This sequence joins TRBV20-1 and TRBJ1-1, with 8 nucleotides matching TRBD1. Germline assignment: CDR1 DFQATT and CDR2 SNEGSKA (reference sequence). This CDR3 is built from 16 residues. The J segment lost 11 bases and the V segment lost 2 bases, leaving 19 bases of the junction unmatched. The CDR3 nucleotides read TGCAGTGCTAGACGTTCCCCGGGACAGGATGGTTTATGGGCTTTCTTT. Its protein product is CSARRSPGQDGLWAFF.

The chain couples TRBV7-8 to TRBJ2-5; 11 nucleotides align to TRBD2. The CDR3 loop spans 17 amino acids. With V trimmed by 0 bases and J by 5 bases, 8 bases remained unmatched. Germline loops: CDR1 SGHVS, CDR2 FQNEAQ. The CDR3 sequence is CASSLAELAGVAETQYF. The CDR3 DNA follows: TGTGCCAGCAGCTTAGCGGAACTAGCGGGAGTAGCTGAGACCCAGTACTTC.

This clonotype was detected many times. The J gene is TRBJ2-2, the V gene TRBV9; 7 bases match TRBD2. The V gene end was trimmed by 3 bases and the J gene end by 7 bases; junction bases not matched to a gene: 9. This CDR3 spans 15 amino acids. Germline V CDR1 and CDR2: SGDLS, YYNGEE. CDR3 residues: CASSAVLGGVGELFF. The CDR3 DNA follows: TGTGCCAGCAGCGCCGTTTTGGGAGGGGTCGGGGAGCTGTTTTTT.

The chain joins TRBV11-1 to TRBJ2-1; no firm D call. CDR1 is SGHAT and CDR2 is FQDESV in the germline V gene (reference sequence). Trimming took 5 bases from V and 0 from J, leaving 20 bases between them. The CDR3 totals 18 residues. In DNA form, the CDR3 reads TGTGCCAGCAGCCACGACGCCCGAGGATTGAGCTCCTACAATGAGCAGTTCTTC. Encoded protein: CASSHDARGLSSYNEQFF.

This clonotype occurred many times. The V call is TRBV5-1, the J call TRBJ2-7; no reliable D call. The germline gives CDR1 SGHRS, CDR2 YFSETQ. V was pared by 5 bases and J by 11 bases, with 14 bases between. The CDR3 has 11 amino acids. The CDR3 bases are TGCGCCAGCAGAAACATGGGATCAGAGTACTTC. Protein product: CASRNMGSEYF.

At least ten counts were recorded for this clonotype. CDR3 sequence reads: CASSLTGPVGGYTF. The CDR3 region has the DNA TGTGCCAGCAGCTTGACAGGGCCCGTGGGGGGCTACACCTTC. The rearrangement uses TRBV7-9 and TRBJ1-2; 7 bases are shared with TRBD1. This CDR3 region has 14 residues. Trimming at V came to 3 bases and at J to 8 bases, leaving 9 bases not matched to a gene. The V gene's germline CDR1 is SEHNR and CDR2 FQNEAQ (reference sequence).

The CDR3, as DNA: TGTGCCAGTATGCGGGACAGAAAATCAGATACGCAGTATTTT. Protein product: CASMRDRKSDTQYF. The rearrangement joins TRBV19 to TRBJ2-3, with D possibly being TRBD1 (7 bases). The germline V gene has CDR1 LNHDA and CDR2 SQIVND (reference sequence). This CDR3 spans 14 amino acids. V lost 7 bases to trimming and J lost 4 bases, with 15 bases between them.

The J gene is TRBJ2-1, the V gene TRBV7-2, with D maybe TRBD2 (5 bases). V gave up 7 bases and J gave up 8 bases, with 21 bases separating them. Germline CDR1 reads SGHTA; CDR2 reads FQGNSA. The CDR3 extends over 15 amino acids. The chain's CDR3 is CASILVVGSAHEQFF. Here the CDR3 DNA reads TGTGCCAGCATCCTTGTTGTGGGGAGCGCGCATGAGCAGTTCTTC.

This clonotype was observed at least ten times. The gene calls are TRBV20-1 and TRBJ2-2; D is undetermined. Trimming cost V 3 bases and J 10 bases, with 9 bases left between them. There are 11 residues in the CDR3. Germline assignment: CDR1 DFQATT and CDR2 SNEGSKA (reference sequence). The CDR3 loop reads CSASRAEELFF. In DNA form, the CDR3 reads TGCAGTGCTAGTAGGGCGGAGGAGCTGTTTTTT.

The rearrangement links TRBV7-9 to TRBJ2-3; a weak D match, TRBD1 (6 bases). The V gene's germline CDR1 is SEHNR and CDR2 FQNEAQ (reference sequence). Deletions cut 0 bases from V and 2 bases from J, with 12 bases between. The CDR3 sequence is 16 residues long. The CDR3 region has the DNA TGTGCCAGCAGCTTAGCCGGACAGCGATACACAGATACGCAGTATTTT. Translating it yields CASSLAGQRYTDTQYF.

This clonotype was observed at least ten times. The chain employs TRBV4-3 and TRBJ2-1; 9 bases are a match to TRBD1. Trimming cost V 1 base and J 5 bases; bases outside gene matches: 0. In germline, CDR1 is LGHNA, CDR2 YSLEER. The CDR3 loop spans 14 amino acids. CDR3 amino acids: CASSQGTGDNEQFF. CDR3 nucleotides: TGCGCCAGCAGCCAAGGGACAGGGGACAATGAGCAGTTCTTC.

V is TRBV6-2 or TRBV6-3 and J is TRBJ2-1; possible D gene TRBD2, 6 bases. V was pared by 0 bases and J by 1 base, with 22 bases between. The CDR3 sequence is 20 residues long. In germline, CDR1 is MNHEY, CDR2 SVGEGT. The CDR3 here is CASSYSPMLKRERSYNEQFF. The CDR3 nucleotides read TGTGCCAGCAGTTACTCCCCCATGTTGAAACGGGAGCGTTCCTACAATGAGCAGTTCTTC.

This clonotype has only a few counts. The J gene is TRBJ2-6, the V gene TRBV6-1; D perhaps matches TRBD1 (5 bases). The germline CDR1 and CDR2 sequences are MNHNS and SASEGT. Trimming took off 5 bases at V and 0 bases at J, with 11 bases between the two ends. The length of the CDR3 is 16 residues. This CDR3 reads CASSQGAFSGANVLTF. The CDR3 nucleotides read TGTGCCAGCAGTCAAGGGGCCTTCTCTGGGGCCAACGTCCTGACTTTC.

This clonotype appeared a few times. The V and J genes are TRBV12-3 or TRBV12-4 and TRBJ1-1; the D gene is possibly TRBD1 (6 bases). This CDR3 is built from 14 residues. The ends were cut back, 3 bases at V and 5 bases at J, with 13 bases in the middle. The CDR3 DNA sequence: TGTGCCAGCAGTTTGCAGGGGCCTCGGACTGAAGCTTTCTTT. Residues: CASSLQGPRTEAFF.

Many counts were recorded for this clonotype. CDR3 coding DNA: TGTGCCAGCAGCTTAGATAAAAACTACGAGCAGTACTTC. Translated, it gives CASSLDKNYEQYF. The chain is built from TRBV11-2 and TRBJ2-7; D unclear. V lost 0 bases and J 3 bases, leaving 6 bases between the germline ends. CDR1 and CDR2 (germline): SGHAT, FQNNGV. There are 13 residues in the CDR3.

This clonotype was counted at least ten times. The rearrangement joins TRBV20-1 to TRBJ1-1, with 9 positions matching TRBD1. The ends lost 7 bases at V and 2 bases at J; junction bases unmatched: 5. The CDR3 is 13 residues long. Germline V CDR1 and CDR2: DFQATT, SNEGSKA (reference sequence). In DNA, the CDR3 is TGCAGTGTCCCGGGACAGGGAAACACTGAAGCTTTCTTT. Its protein is CSVPGQGNTEAFF.

This clonotype was seen many times. The chain carries TRBV7-9 and TRBJ2-7, with D tentatively TRBD1 (6 bases). Germline loops: CDR1 SEHNR, CDR2 FQNEAQ (reference sequence). The V end was cut by 5 bases, the J end by 0 bases, with 11 bases between. The CDR3 covers 14 residues. The CDR3 nucleotides read TGTGCCAGCAGCCCCCGGGACACCTCCTACGAGCAGTACTTC. Protein: CASSPRDTSYEQYF.

This clonotype was seen a few times. The chain is built from TRBV7-9 and TRBJ1-1; D is ambiguous. The CDR3 loop spans 14 amino acids. Germline values: CDR1 SEHNR, CDR2 FQNEAQ (reference sequence). V was pared by 4 bases and J by 1 base, with 10 bases between. This chain's CDR3 is CASSYADWNTEAFF. The CDR3 DNA follows: TGTGCCAGCAGCTATGCGGATTGGAACACTGAAGCTTTCTTT.